This T cell receptor beta chain is drawn from a study of T cells and copy number aberrations in small-cell lung cancer. With respect to this clone: Its matching antigen is unknown.

The CDR3 consists of 13 residues. Per germline, CDR1 LNHNV and CDR2 YYDKDF (reference sequence). V shed 7 bases and J shed 7 bases, with 14 bases lying between them. Data came from immunoSEQ multiplex PCR; TCRdb stores just in-frame clones and leaves some out. The data hold about 2,600 clones, with approximately 79% observed a single time. Overall study findings and caveats: Findings need validation given the study's small sample size. All specimens were formalin-fixed paraffin-embedded tissue, prone to sequencing artifacts. Adjacent lung showed higher T-cell richness and clonality than tumors; density difference nonsignificant.

Donors had limited-stage small-cell lung cancer, resected between about 2008 and 2020. The receptor's source is a man between 60 and 70 years old with small cell lung cancer. Sequenced sample: normal tissue next to the tumor. This chain connects TRBV15 to TRBJ2-1; either TRBD1 or TRBD2 may supply D (6 bases each). CDR3 region: CATTGAGWNEQFF. The CDR3 bases are TGTGCCACCACGGGGGCGGGGTGGAATGAGCAGTTCTTC. Full variable domain (rest looked up from reference TRBV15 and TRBJ2-1): DAMVIQNPRYQVTQFGKPVTLSCSQTLNHNVMYWYQQKSSQAPKLLFHYYDKDFNNEADTPDNFQSRRPNTSFCFLDIRSPGLGDTAMYLCATTGAGWNEQFFGPGTRLTVL.